These 22 T cell receptor beta chains originate from one sample sequenced in a study of blood T cell repertoires in COVID-19. The table came from immunoSEQ multiplex PCR; TCRdb's copy has only in-frame clones and leaves some out. In the table there are approximately 210,000 clones, about 91% of which are singletons. Sequences were obtained from peripheral blood. These receptors were taken from a man younger than 30 with active or convalescent COVID-19.

The CDR3 is CASSYLLAAPQETQYF. The CDR3 nucleotides read TGTGCCAGCAGCTACCTTTTGGCGGCCCCCCAAGAGACCCAGTACTTC. The gene calls are TRBV7-9 and TRBJ2-5; unclear D gene. Trimming removed 4 bases at V and 1 base at J, with 16 bases between. In germline, CDR1 is SEHNR, CDR2 FQNEAQ (reference sequence). The CDR3 is 16 residues long.

V is TRBV11-3 and J is TRBJ2-5; 7 bases are a match to TRBD2. The CDR3 is 14 residues long. With V trimmed by 5 bases and J by 5 bases, 8 bases remained unmatched. The germline V gene encodes CDR1 SGHNT and CDR2 YENEEA. CDR3 amino acids: CASSPRGETETQYF. In DNA form, the CDR3 reads TGTGCCAGCAGCCCTCGGGGGGAGACGGAGACCCAGTACTTC.

V usage is TRBV11-3 and J usage is TRBJ2-2, with 9 bases matching TRBD1. This CDR3 spans 15 amino acids. Germline-derived CDR1 and CDR2 are SGHNT and YENEEA. V lost 4 bases and J lost 3; bases outside the gene matches: 3. For the CDR3, the DNA is TGTGCCAGCAGCTCGCGACAGGGGGACACCGGGGAGCTGTTTTTT. It specifies CASSSRQGDTGELFF.

The V call is TRBV28, the J call TRBJ2-1; tentative D call: TRBD1 (5 bases). Germline-derived CDR1 and CDR2 are MDHEN and SYDVKM. The CDR3 length is 19 residues. Trimming pared 1 base from V and 7 bases from J, leaving 26 bases between. For the CDR3, the DNA is TGTGCCAGCAGTTTATCATTCGATTCACCCCCTTCAGGGTGGAATGAGCAGTTCTTC. Translating gives CASSLSFDSPPSGWNEQFF.

This clone showed up just once. The chain combines TRBV5-1 with TRBJ2-1; TRBD2 agrees at 10 bases. Germline V CDR1 and CDR2: SGHRS, YFSETQ. This CDR3 spans 20 amino acids. The trim removed 0 bases at V and 6 bases at J, leaving 18 bases unmatched. The CDR3 region is CASSLEALAGVFQPSNEQFF. The CDR3 DNA reads as TGCGCCAGCAGCTTGGAGGCGCTAGCGGGAGTCTTCCAACCCTCCAATGAGCAGTTCTTC.

This clone occurred once. This chain joins TRBV6-5 and TRBJ1-3; D may be TRBD1 (6 bases). The CDR3 is made up of 15 amino acids. The V gene lost 2 bases and the J gene lost 3 bases, with 11 bases spanning the gap. Germline loops: CDR1 MNHEY, CDR2 SVGAGI. CDR3 in amino acids: CASSYAQGIGNTIYF. The CDR3 nucleotides read TGTGCCAGCAGTTACGCACAGGGAATTGGAAACACCATATATTTT.

The chain joins TRBV7-2 to TRBJ1-2; 9 bases fit TRBD1. Germline trimming cut 4 bases from V and 8 bases from J; bases unmatched to any gene: 5. Germline CDR1 is SGHTA and CDR2 is FQGNSA. The CDR3 totals 13 residues. The CDR3 DNA is TGTGCCAGCAGCTGGGACAGGGAGAGAGGCTACACCTTC. This translates into CASSWDRERGYTF.

The chain recombines TRBV18 with TRBJ1-4; D is undetermined. The length of the CDR3 is 15 residues. Germline values: CDR1 KGHSH, CDR2 LQKENI. The ends were cut back, 3 bases at V and 7 bases at J, with 15 bases in the middle. Here the CDR3 reads CASSPSSPRGEKLFF. The CDR3 DNA follows: TGTGCCAGCTCACCCTCCAGTCCGCGGGGTGAAAAACTGTTTTTT.

The rearrangement joins TRBV19 to TRBJ1-3; TRBD1 aligns across 7 bases. The V and J ends lost 6 bases and 3 bases, in that order; junction bases with no gene match: 11. There are 16 residues in the CDR3. Germline V gene data show CDR1 as LNHDA and CDR2 as SQIVND (reference sequence). In DNA form, the CDR3 reads TGTGCCAGTAGAAGAAGTCGGGACAGTGATGGAAACACCATATATTTT. Residues: CASRRSRDSDGNTIYF.

This CDR3 reads CASSRMNEKLFF. The DNA of the CDR3 is TGTGCCAGCAGCCGCATGAATGAAAAACTGTTTTTT. The J gene is TRBJ1-4, the V gene TRBV7-8; the D is unclear. Trimming cost V 5 bases and J 5 bases, with 6 bases left between them. The germline gives CDR1 SGHVS, CDR2 FQNEAQ. The CDR3 sequence is 12 residues long. Complete variable domain (other parts from reference TRBV7-8 and TRBJ1-4): GAGVSQSPRYKVAKRGQDVALRCDPISGHVSLFWYQQALGQGPEFLTYFQNEAQLDKSGLPSDRFFAERPEGSVSTLKIQRTQQEDSAVYLCASSRMNEKLFFGSGTQLSVL.

J is TRBJ1-5 and V is TRBV19; D not resolved. The CDR3 has 15 amino acids. V was cut by 5 bases and J by 0 bases, with 11 bases left in between. Germline CDR1 and CDR2: LNHDA and SQIVND (reference sequence). This CDR3 reads CASSLHTDSNQPQHF. CDR3 DNA: TGTGCCAGTAGTCTACACACAGATAGCAATCAGCCCCAGCATTTT.

The rearrangement uses TRBV27 and TRBJ2-1; D gene unclear. V dropped 4 bases and J dropped 5 bases, with 9 bases sitting between them. The germline V gene has CDR1 MNHEY and CDR2 SMNVEV (reference sequence). CDR3 length equals 13 residues. CDR3 region: CASSYLVDNEQFF. The CDR3 coding sequence is TGTGCCAGCAGTTATCTCGTCGACAATGAGCAGTTCTTC.

V is TRBV2 and J is TRBJ1-1; D is unclear. Per germline, CDR1 SNHLY and CDR2 FYNNEI. The V end lost 6 bases, the J end lost 3 bases, and 14 bases lay between the germline ends. This CDR3 is 14 amino acids long. The CDR3 DNA sequence: TGTGCCAGCAGGGTGGAGGGTACGTACACTGAAGCTTTCTTT. Residues: CASRVEGTYTEAFF.

The rearrangement joins TRBV5-1 to TRBJ2-3, with TRBD2 matching over 9 bases. This CDR3 spans 15 amino acids. Trimming cost V 0 bases and J 3 bases; bases outside gene matches: 2. Germline-derived CDR1 and CDR2 are SGHRS and YFSETQ. DNA for the CDR3: TGCGCCAGCAGCTTGGGCGGGAGGGCGACAGATACGCAGTATTTT. Encoded protein: CASSLGGRATDTQYF. The whole variable domain, filled in from reference TRBV5-1 and TRBJ2-3, reads KAGVTQTPRYLIKTRGQQVTLSCSPISGHRSVSWYQQTPGQGLQFLFEYFSETQRNKGNFPGRFSGRQFSNSRSEMNVSTLELGDSALYLCASSLGGRATDTQYFGPGTRLTVL.

This chain links TRBV19 with TRBJ1-1; 7 bases fit TRBD1. Germline V lookup: CDR1 LNHDA, CDR2 SQIVND (reference sequence). The CDR3 has 13 amino acids. V lost 3 bases to trimming and J lost 4 bases; unmatched junction nucleotides: 2. The DNA of the CDR3 is TGTGCCAGTAGTATCAACAGGGGCACTGAAGCTTTCTTT. It yields the protein CASSINRGTEAFF.

The chain couples TRBV7-2 to TRBJ2-7, with 7 nucleotides matching TRBD1. The CDR3 sequence is 15 residues long. CDR1 SGHTA and CDR2 FQGNSA come from the germline V gene. V shed 7 bases, J shed 0 bases, and the junction held 9 bases outside the gene matches. CDR3 sequence: CASTPQQGPSYEQYF. The DNA for the CDR3 is TGTGCCAGCACCCCCCAACAGGGGCCCTCCTACGAGCAGTACTTC.

The chain joins TRBV3-1 (or the pseudogene TRBV3-2) to TRBJ2-5; 8 nucleotides align to TRBD2. The CDR3 extends over 16 amino acids. With 0 bases clipped from V and 0 bases from J, the junction kept 3 bases outside the gene matches. Germline V CDR1 and CDR2: LGHDT, YNNKEL (reference sequence). CDR3: CASSQDCGRHQETQYF. The CDR3 DNA reads TGTGCCAGCAGCCAAGATTGCGGGAGGCACCAAGAGACCCAGTACTTC.

This chain links TRBV6-5 with TRBJ2-7; 12 nucleotides align to TRBD1. CDR1 and CDR2 from the germline V gene are MNHEY and SVGAGI. The length of the CDR3 is 15 residues. J lost 4 bases, V lost 5 bases, and 6 bases had no gene match. CDR3 DNA: TGTGCCAGCAGTCGACCGGGACAGGGGGCTTACGAGCAGTACTTC. Translation gives CASSRPGQGAYEQYF.

In regard to this clone: The junction does not match germline at one end; this may be a read error. The rearrangement links TRBV7-9 to TRBJ2-7, with 7 bases matching TRBD1. CDR1 is SEHNR, CDR2 FQNEAQ, per germline (reference sequence). The CDR3 is 11 residues long. The CDR3 DNA reads as TGTGCCAGCAGCTCCTACAGGGGAGTGTTGTTC. Its protein is CASSSYRGVLF.

The gene calls are TRBV7-6 and TRBJ1-5; 7 bases match TRBD1. There are 16 residues in the CDR3. The V segment lost 4 bases and the J segment 1 base; nucleotides outside the gene matches: 7. Germline CDR1 SGHVS, CDR2 FNYEAQ. The CDR3 DNA reads as TGTGCCAGCAGCTCCGGGACAGCGACAAGCAATCAGCCCCAGCATTTT. Its translation is CASSSGTATSNQPQHF.

This rearrangement joins TRBV28 to TRBJ1-3; TRBD1 matches at 7 bases. CDR3 length: 14 residues. Germline V CDR1 and CDR2: MDHEN, SYDVKM. V gave up 6 bases and J gave up 4 bases; unmatched junction bases: 6. Here the CDR3 reads CASRLTGAGNTIYF. The CDR3 DNA is TGTGCCAGCAGACTAACAGGGGCAGGAAACACCATATATTTT.

CDR3 nucleotide sequence: TGTGCCACCAGCCGCGGGCCCGAAATGAACGAGCAGTACTTC. Encoded protein: CATSRGPEMNEQYF. The gene calls are TRBV15 and TRBJ2-7; D is perhaps TRBD2 (5 bases). The CDR3 has 14 amino acids. CDR1 LNHNV and CDR2 YYDKDF come from the germline V gene (reference sequence). Trimming removed 5 bases at V and 5 bases at J, with 16 bases between.